This T cell receptor beta chain was obtained from a study of blood T cell repertoires in COVID-19. Losses at the gene ends were 7 bases for V and 4 bases for J; bases not matched to a gene: 7. The CDR3 runs to 13 residues. Germline CDR1 and CDR2: SQVTM and ANQGSEA. What the recovered Cohort 3 donors had was two negative PCRs, clearance, or symptom resolution. Authors' data handling: Reference gene primer amplification in the assay estimated nucleated cell counts. Using immunoSEQ multiplex PCR, the repertoire was profiled, and TCRdb retains in-frame clones only, with some absent. Clone size and V and J calls were adopted from that table, with D and trimming inferred from the DNA. The data contain about 320,000 clones, roughly 87% of them singletons.

The sequencing input was PBMCs or T cells enriched from blood (not recorded which). This receptor was identified in a woman in her twenties or thirties who had recovered from COVID-19. The V call is TRBV29-1, the J call TRBJ1-1; 9 nucleotides align to TRBD1. CDR3 protein: CSAIQGARTEAFF. The CDR3 DNA reads TGCAGCGCCATACAGGGGGCGCGCACTGAAGCTTTCTTT.